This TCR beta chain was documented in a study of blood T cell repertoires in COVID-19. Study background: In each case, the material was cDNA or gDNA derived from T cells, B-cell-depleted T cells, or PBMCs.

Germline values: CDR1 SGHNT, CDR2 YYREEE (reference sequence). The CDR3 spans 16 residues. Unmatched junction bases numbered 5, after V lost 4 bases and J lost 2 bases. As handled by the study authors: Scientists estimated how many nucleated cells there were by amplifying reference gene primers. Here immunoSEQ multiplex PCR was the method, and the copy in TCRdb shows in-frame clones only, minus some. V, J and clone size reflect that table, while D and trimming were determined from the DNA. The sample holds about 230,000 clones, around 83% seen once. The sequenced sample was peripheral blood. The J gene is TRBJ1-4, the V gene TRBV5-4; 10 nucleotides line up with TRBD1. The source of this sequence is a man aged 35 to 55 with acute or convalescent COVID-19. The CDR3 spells CASSPDRGSTNEKLFF. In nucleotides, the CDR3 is TGTGCCAGCAGCCCGGACAGGGGGTCCACTAATGAAAAACTGTTTTTT. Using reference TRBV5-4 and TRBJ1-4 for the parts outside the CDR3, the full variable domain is ETGVTQSPTHLIKTRGQQVTLRCSSQSGHNTVSWYQQALGQGPQFIFQYYREEENGRGNFPPRFSGLQFPNYSSELNVNALELDDSALYLCASSPDRGSTNEKLFFGSGTQLSVL.